This T cell receptor beta chain was found in a study of blood T cells in healthy people across ages. There are 15 residues in the CDR3. As to this clonotype: No antigen is known for it. A junction boundary mismatches the germline segment, possibly from a read error.

Study-wide results and caveats: Long-lived donors exceeded aged donors in naive CD4+ cells and diversity.

Alongside a J-beta primer mix, a sample-barcoded 5' primer served in a second PCR lasting roughly 7 to 12 cycles. Each of the cDNA molecules was tagged by a template-switch adaptor with 12 random nucleotides. TCRdb itself ran the 5' RACE reads through MiXCR, one entry per CDR3 protein. Of some 1,800,000 distinct CDR3 sequences listed, 39% are singletons. The chain joins TRBV12-3 or TRBV12-4 to TRBJ1-5; no reliable D call. Sequencing was carried out using blood. This receptor was obtained from a human donor in good health. The CDR3 here is CVSSFGFGSNQPQHF. As DNA, the CDR3 is TGTGTCAGCAGTTTTGGGTTTGGGAGCAATCAGCCCCAGCATTTT.